These T cell receptor beta chains were read from a single sample in a study of radiotherapy plus CTLA-4 blockade in lung cancer. Libraries were prepared by immunoSEQ multiplex PCR; TCRdb keeps only in-frame clonotypes and omits some of them. The sample has 55,000 to 80,000 clones; roughly 80% are singletons. Sequencing used peripheral blood, obtained from a patient treated with radiotherapy plus ipilimumab. These receptors were obtained from a human donor with non-small cell lung cancer who had a complete response to radiotherapy plus ipilimumab. Both conserved end residues are part of each CDR3. A D gene is named only where the DNA matches it firmly. Not all rows give a size; the values are once, few, many and, for expanded clones, a class.

j_gene	d_gene	v_gene	abundance	CDR3aa	CDR3nt
TRBJ2-3	.	TRBV4-3	.	CASSLAQGGDTQYF	TGCGCCAGCAGCCTTGCGCAGGGGGGGGATACGCAGTATTTT
TRBJ2-5	.	TRBV29-1	.	CSVGGLQETQYF	TGCAGCGTTGGCGGCCTCCAAGAGACCCAGTACTTC
TRBJ2-3	.	TRBV27	.	CASRTTGDTQYF	TGTGCCAGCCGTACTACAGGAGATACGCAGTATTTT
TRBJ1-1	TRBD1	TRBV12-5	once	CASVMTGANTEAFF	TGTGCTAGTGTGATGACAGGGGCGAACACTGAAGCTTTCTTT
TRBJ2-1	TRBD2	TRBV7-2	.	CASSRRGGNPEQFF	TGTGCCAGCAGCCGGAGGGGAGGGAACCCTGAGCAGTTCTTC
TRBJ1-1	.	TRBV10-1	.	CASSESVRAEAFF	TGCGCCAGCAGTGAGTCGGTTAGGGCTGAAGCTTTCTTT
TRBJ2-5	.	TRBV7-2	.	CASSLQGRETQYF	TGTGCCAGCAGCTTGCAGGGGCGAGAGACCCAGTACTTC
TRBJ2-7	.	TRBV11-2	.	CASSLVVRNEQYF	TGTGCCAGCAGCTTAGTTGTGCGGAACGAGCAGTACTTC
TRBJ1-2	TRBD1	TRBV5-4	.	CASSLAVGTGTNYGYTF	TGTGCCAGCAGCTTGGCCGTCGGGACAGGGACAAACTATGGCTACACCTTC
TRBJ1-5	TRBD1	TRBV29-1	.	CSVEGQGINQPQHF	TGCAGCGTTGAAGGACAGGGTATCAATCAGCCCCAGCATTTT
TRBJ1-5	TRBD1	TRBV4-1	.	CASSQLTGAHQPQHF	TGCGCCAGCAGCCAATTAACAGGGGCCCATCAGCCCCAGCATTTT
TRBJ2-5	.	TRBV2	.	CASSVNFQETQYF	TGTGCCAGCAGTGTGAATTTTCAAGAGACCCAGTACTTC
TRBJ2-1	TRBD2	TRBV7-6	.	CASSWGGGLDEQFF	TGTGCCAGCAGCTGGGGCGGGGGGTTAGATGAGCAGTTCTTC
TRBJ2-2	.	TRBV5-1	.	CASSLAAGWAGELFF	TGCGCCAGCAGCTTGGCAGCAGGGTGGGCCGGGGAGCTGTTTTTT
TRBJ2-1	.	TRBV4-3	once	CASSQGARGSYNEQFF	TGCGCCAGCAGCCAGGGCGCCCGGGGCTCCTACAATGAGCAGTTCTTC
TRBJ2-5	TRBD1	TRBV30	.	CAWNLGTAQETQYF	TGTGCCTGGAACCTCGGGACAGCTCAAGAGACCCAGTACTTC
TRBJ1-2	.	TRBV4-3	once	CASSQEGGANYGYTF	TGCGCCAGCAGCCAGGAGGGGGGAGCTAACTATGGCTACACCTTC
TRBJ2-2	TRBD2	TRBV15	.	CATSRDEGLAGGDHTGELFF	TGTGCCACCAGCAGAGATGAGGGACTCGCGGGGGGGGATCACACCGGGGAGCTGTTTTTT
TRBJ2-2	TRBD2	TRBV7-8	.	CASSPTSGSNTGELFF	TGTGCCAGCAGCCCCACTAGCGGGAGTAACACCGGGGAGCTGTTTTTT
TRBJ2-1	.	TRBV11-2	once	CASSLSTVLF	TGTGCCAGCAGCTTAAGTACAGTCCTCTTC
TRBJ1-2	.	TRBV15	once	CATSRDRGQNPTRF	TGTGCCACCAGCAGAGATCGGGGGCAAAACCCAACGCGCTTC
TRBJ2-5	.	TRBV4-3	.	CASSQGRGETQYF	TGCGCCAGCAGCCAGGGGCGCGGAGAGACCCAGTACTTC
TRBJ2-2	.	TRBV21-1	.	CASTRGAGDLTGTGELFF	TGTGCCAGCACTCGGGGAGCGGGGGACCTAACGGGCACCGGGGAGCTGTTTTTT
TRBJ1-3	.	TRBV6-5	once	CASRSPGAPGNTIYF	TGTGCCAGCAGGTCCCCGGGGGCGCCTGGAAACACCATATATTTT
TRBJ1-5	.	TRBV27	once	CASSLNRNQPQHF	TGTGCCAGCAGTTTAAACCGCAATCAGCCCCAGCATTTT
TRBJ2-7	.	TRBV6-6	few	CASSLGRTFYEQYF	TGTGCCAGCAGTTTGGGACGGACTTTCTACGAGCAGTACTTC
TRBJ1-2	TRBD1	TRBV5-1	few	CASSRDSNYGYTF	TGCGCCAGCAGCCGGGACAGTAACTATGGCTACACCTTC
TRBJ2-3	TRBD1	TRBV11-3	.	CASSPRDRATSTDTQYF	TGTGCCAGCAGCCCCCGGGACAGGGCCACTAGCACAGATACGCAGTATTTT
TRBJ2-2	TRBD1	TRBV4-1	.	CASSQPGTGVGTGELFF	TGCGCCAGCAGCCAACCCGGGACAGGGGTAGGCACCGGGGAGCTGTTTTTT
TRBJ2-1	TRBD1	TRBV7-7	.	CASSFGQGAYNEQFF	TGTGCTAGCAGCTTCGGACAGGGGGCATACAATGAGCAGTTCTTC
TRBJ2-2	.	TRBV5-7	.	CASTFSGELFF	TGTGCCAGCACTTTCTCCGGGGAGCTGTTTTTT
TRBJ2-2	.	TRBV6-5	.	CASSFRVSRPGELFF	TGTGCCAGCAGTTTCAGGGTTTCTCGGCCCGGGGAGCTGTTTTTT
TRBJ1-2	.	TRBV5-8	few	CASSLVSDSPYGYTF	TGTGCCAGCAGCTTGGTATCAGACAGCCCCTATGGCTACACCTTC
TRBJ2-5	TRBD1	TRBV14	.	CASSQATGVQETQYF	TGTGCCAGCAGCCAAGCGACAGGGGTACAAGAGACCCAGTACTTC
TRBJ2-3	.	TRBV11-2	once	CASSFRLSTDTQYF	TGTGCCAGCAGCTTTCGACTGAGCACAGATACGCAGTATTTT
TRBJ1-2	TRBD1	TRBV11-2	.	CASSLVGQGPYGYTF	TGTGCCAGCAGCTTAGTGGGACAGGGCCCCTATGGCTACACCTTC
TRBJ2-5	.	TRBV2	.	CASSLSEETQYF	TGTGCCAGCAGTCTCTCGGAAGAGACCCAGTACTTC
TRBJ1-5	.	TRBV11-2	.	CASSLETGPNQPQHF	TGTGCCAGCAGCTTAGAGACAGGACCTAATCAGCCCCAGCATTTT
TRBJ2-2	TRBD2	TRBV19	.	CASSTTSGLAGELFF	TGTGCCAGTAGTACGACTAGCGGGCTGGCCGGGGAGCTGTTTTTT
TRBJ2-5	.	TRBV6-1	.	CASTLDTSQEAQYF	TGTGCCAGCACCCTAGACACCTCCCAAGAGGCCCAGTACTTC
TRBJ2-3	.	TRBV6-1	.	CASSEGLAATQYF	TGTGCCAGCAGTGAGGGGCTAGCAGCAACGCAGTATTTT
TRBJ1-4	.	TRBV7-2	.	CASSPRDKGFEKLFF	TGTGCCAGCAGCCCTCGGGACAAGGGTTTTGAAAAACTGTTTTTT
TRBJ1-2	TRBD1	TRBV7-2	.	CASSLARNRGEGGYTF	TGTGCCAGCAGCCTGGCTCGAAACAGGGGAGAAGGTGGCTACACCTTC
TRBJ1-3	.	TRBV11-2	.	CASTQWRTLGTIYF	TGTGCCAGCACCCAGTGGCGGACGCTTGGAACCATATATTTT
TRBJ1-2	TRBD1	TRBV4-1	few	CASSQDPLGQGNYGYTF	TGCGCCAGCAGCCAAGATCCCCTCGGACAGGGAAACTATGGCTACACCTTC
TRBJ1-2	.	TRBV6-5	few	CASKTPREGYTF	TGTGCCAGCAAAACTCCCCGGGAGGGCTACACCTTC
TRBJ1-6	TRBD1	TRBV11-2	.	CASSTQGADYNSPLHF	TGTGCCAGCAGCACTCAGGGGGCCGACTATAATTCACCCCTCCACTTT
TRBJ2-2	.	TRBV10-3	.	CATGGTASFTGELFF	TGTGCCACCGGAGGGACCGCCAGCTTTACCGGGGAGCTGTTTTTT
TRBJ1-1	.	TRBV30	.	CAWSVPRGQRGIEAFF	TGTGCCTGGAGTGTTCCCAGGGGCCAGCGAGGGATTGAGGCTTTCTTT
TRBJ1-1	.	TRBV9	once	CASSASWRVSEAFF	TGTGCCAGCAGCGCCTCCTGGAGGGTGTCTGAAGCTTTCTTT
TRBJ1-2	TRBD1	TRBV11-2	.	CASSPFGTGGNYGYTF	TGTGCCAGCAGCCCGTTCGGGACAGGAGGAAACTATGGCTACACCTTC
TRBJ1-5	.	TRBV19	.	CASSYRHTSNQPQHF	TGTGCCAGTAGTTATCGACACACCAGCAATCAGCCCCAGCATTTT
TRBJ1-6	TRBD1	TRBV6-5	.	CASSVRTGFGSPLHF	TGTGCCAGCAGTGTCCGGACAGGGTTTGGTTCACCCCTCCACTTT
TRBJ1-4	.	TRBV19	.	CASSFGGEVEKLFF	TGTGCCAGTAGCTTCGGGGGGGAGGTTGAAAAACTGTTTTTT
TRBJ1-5	.	TRBV19	.	CASSPQHSNQPQHF	TGTGCCAGTAGTCCGCAACATAGCAATCAGCCCCAGCATTTT
TRBJ1-1	TRBD1	TRBV25-1	.	CASSDPGQGNTEAFF	TGTGCCAGCAGTGACCCGGGACAGGGAAACACTGAAGCTTTCTTT
TRBJ2-1	.	TRBV27	.	CASSLGLPQGEQFF	TGTGCCAGCAGTCTCGGACTACCTCAGGGGGAGCAGTTCTTC
TRBJ2-5	.	TRBV7-9	.	CASSPRLSLAETQYF	TGTGCCAGCAGCCCCCGGCTTTCCCTGGCGGAGACCCAGTACTTC
TRBJ2-2	TRBD1	TRBV5-1	.	CASSSDGQGTGELFF	TGCGCCAGCAGCTCCGACGGACAGGGCACCGGGGAGCTGTTTTTT